This T cell receptor beta chain came from a study of T cell changes during pregnancy in multiple sclerosis. The repertoire was sequenced with immunoSEQ multiplex PCR; TCRdb's copy has only in-frame clones and lacks some. The sample has approximately 130,000 clones, roughly 97% seen once; the top ten hold roughly 0.45%. Deletions cut 4 bases from V and 3 bases from J, with 13 bases between. Germline V gene sequence: CDR1 SGHDN, CDR2 FVKESK. CDR3 length: 14 residues. The chain recombines TRBV14 with TRBJ2-7, with D perhaps TRBD2 (6 bases). The material sequenced was peripheral blood, taken after pregnancy. This sequence was found in a female donor with multiple sclerosis, enrolled in a pregnancy study. CDR3 in DNA: TGTGCCAGCAGCCCCTTCGGGGGTCACTACGAGCAGTACTTC. Translation: CASSPFGGHYEQYF.